This TCR beta chain was obtained from a study of Ad26.COV2.S vaccination and SARS-CoV-2 variants. The overall study: Donor was one of the participants in the Ad26.COV2.S arm of the COV1001 trial.

Notes on this clone: Its antigen is not known.

Some clones are missing from TCRdb's copy, which holds only in-frame ones; the method was immunoSEQ multiplex PCR. The data show 300,000 to 350,000 clones, around four fifths seen once. The treatment denotes: about 20 received Ad26.COV2.S at low or high dose, single or two shots; roughly 5 received placebo; per-sample allocation not given. The study sampled participants on day 63 after the first vaccine or placebo injection. Aged 18-55 years, donor was enrolled in Boston in the early 2020s. The administered vaccine (an Ad26 vector) expressed Wuhan-strain SARS-CoV-2 spike. V was clipped by 11 bases and J by 1 base, with 9 bases between them. The CDR3 contains 12 residues. Germline CDR1 and CDR2: MNHEY and SVGAGI. Study findings and constraints: Whether participants received vaccine or placebo, their non-spike TCR breadth was similar.

Sequencing was performed on peripheral blood, taken in a trial of Ad26.COV2.S vaccine versus placebo. This chain joins TRBV6-5 and TRBJ2-1; no clear D. The TCR was taken from a person aged 18 to 59 who received the Ad26.COV2.S COVID-19 vaccine or a placebo. The CDR3 sequence is CALFASYNEQFF. The CDR3 nucleotides are TGTGCCCTCTTTGCGTCCTACAATGAGCAGTTCTTC.